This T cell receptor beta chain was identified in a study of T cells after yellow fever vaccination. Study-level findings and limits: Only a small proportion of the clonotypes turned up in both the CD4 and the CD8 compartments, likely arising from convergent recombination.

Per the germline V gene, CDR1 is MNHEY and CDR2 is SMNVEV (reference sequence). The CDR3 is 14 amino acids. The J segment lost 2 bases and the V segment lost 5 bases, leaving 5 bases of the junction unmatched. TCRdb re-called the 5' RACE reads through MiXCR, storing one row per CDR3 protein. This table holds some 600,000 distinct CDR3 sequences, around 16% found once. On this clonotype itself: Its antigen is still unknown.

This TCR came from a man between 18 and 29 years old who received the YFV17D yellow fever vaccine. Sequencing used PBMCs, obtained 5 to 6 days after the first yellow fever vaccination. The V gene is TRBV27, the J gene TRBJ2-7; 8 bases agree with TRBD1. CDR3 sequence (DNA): TGTGCCAGCAGTCCCGGGACAGGACCCTACGAGCAGTACGTC. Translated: CASSPGTGPYEQYV.